The rows below give T cell receptor beta chains drawn from one sample of a study of cytomegalovirus exposure and HLA in healthy donors. Generated by immunoSEQ multiplex PCR, the TCRdb table keeps only in-frame clones and is missing some. This sample's table reports over 65,000 clones. The sequenced material came from PBMCs. The origin of the receptors is a woman aged 30 to 39 in good health and CMV-seronegative. Each CDR3 is given with its conserved first and last residue. Fields, in order: V gene, D gene, J gene, CDR3 DNA, CDR3 protein. The D gene is left open where the match is weak.

>TRBV6-5|.|TRBJ1-5
TGTGCCAGCAGTTATAGGGAGAATCAGCCCCAGCATTTT
CASSYRENQPQHF
>TRBV7-2|TRBD1|TRBJ1-5
TGTGCCAGCAGCCAGACAGGGGGCAATCAGCCCCAGCATTTT
CASSQTGGNQPQHF
>TRBV9|TRBD2|TRBJ2-5
TGTGCCAGCAGCGCGGGACCGATAAATAGCGGGAGCTCTGGAGAGACCCAGTACTTC
CASSAGPINSGSSGETQYF
>TRBV30|.|TRBJ1-1
TGTGCCTGGAGTGGACGACAGGCTGAAGCTTTCTTT
CAWSGRQAEAFF
>TRBV7-6|TRBD2|TRBJ2-1
TGTGCCAGCAGCTTATCCGGGAGCGGGAGCTCCTACAATGAGCAGTTCTTC
CASSLSGSGSSYNEQFF
>TRBV18|TRBD1|TRBJ1-2
TGTGCCAGCTCGCCCGGACAGGGGGTATATGGCTACACCTTC
CASSPGQGVYGYTF
>TRBV6-1|TRBD1|TRBJ1-6
TGTGCCAGCAGCATTCAGGGGGCTGGGAATTCACCCCTCCACTTT
CASSIQGAGNSPLHF
>TRBV28|.|TRBJ1-6
TGTGCCAGCAGCTTGTATCATAATTCACCCCTCCACTTT
CASSLYHNSPLHF
>TRBV19|.|TRBJ1-1
TGTGCCAGTAGAAGACCAGGGGCTAACACTGAAGCTTTCTTT
CASRRPGANTEAFF
>TRBV7-2|.|TRBJ2-3
TGTGCCAGCAGCTCTGCGGTAGGCAATACGCAGTATTTT
CASSSAVGNTQYF
>TRBV6-5|.|TRBJ1-1
TGTGCCAGCAGTTCCTCGACAGGTATGAGCACTGAAGCTTTCTTT
CASSSSTGMSTEAFF
>TRBV2|TRBD2|TRBJ2-1
TGTGCCAGCGCCGGACTAGCCAATGAGCAGTTCTTC
CASAGLANEQFF
>TRBV10-2|TRBD1|TRBJ1-5
TGCGCCAGCAGAGAGACAGGGATCAATCAGCCCCAGCATTTT
CASRETGINQPQHF
>TRBV4-1|TRBD2|TRBJ2-5
TGCGCCAGCAGCCTACTTCCCTGGACTAGCGGGGCGGAGACCCAGTACTTC
CASSLLPWTSGAETQYF
>TRBV5-1|TRBD2|TRBJ2-7
TGCGCCAGCAGCTTAGACTCAGCGGGAGGAACGTACGAGCAGTACTTC
CASSLDSAGGTYEQYF
>TRBV5-1|.|TRBJ1-1
TGCGCCAGCAGCATACAGGGTTCGGACACTGAAGCTTTCTTT
CASSIQGSDTEAFF
>TRBV5-1|.|TRBJ1-1
TGCGCCAGCAGCTTGCTGGGCACGGAGAACACTGAAGCTTTCTTT
CASSLLGTENTEAFF
>TRBV19|TRBD2|TRBJ2-3
TGTGCCAGTAGTATTTCAAATGGACTAGCCGGGGTCACAGATACGCAGTATTTT
CASSISNGLAGVTDTQYF
>TRBV7-9|.|TRBJ2-1
TGTGCCAGCCACGGGGGTAGCGAGAGCTCCTACAATGAGCAGTTCTTC
CASHGGSESSYNEQFF
>TRBV4-1|.|TRBJ2-2
TGCGCCAGCAGCCTAGCCCAGGCAGGGGTTGCCGGGGAGCTGTTTTTT
CASSLAQAGVAGELFF
>TRBV7-9|.|TRBJ2-7
TGTGCCAGCAGCTTAGGGTCACCGGGGAACTACGAGCAGTACTTC
CASSLGSPGNYEQYF
>TRBV2|TRBD1|TRBJ2-7
TGTGCCAGCGGCGGGACAGGGGGCTACGAGCAGTACTTC
CASGGTGGYEQYF
>TRBV6-1|TRBD2|TRBJ2-7
TGTGCCAGCCAAACCGGGACTAGCGGGACTTACGAGCAGTACTTC
CASQTGTSGTYEQYF
>TRBV29-1|.|TRBJ2-2
TGCAGCGTTGAAGACAGGACAACCGGGGAGCTGTTTTTT
CSVEDRTTGELFF